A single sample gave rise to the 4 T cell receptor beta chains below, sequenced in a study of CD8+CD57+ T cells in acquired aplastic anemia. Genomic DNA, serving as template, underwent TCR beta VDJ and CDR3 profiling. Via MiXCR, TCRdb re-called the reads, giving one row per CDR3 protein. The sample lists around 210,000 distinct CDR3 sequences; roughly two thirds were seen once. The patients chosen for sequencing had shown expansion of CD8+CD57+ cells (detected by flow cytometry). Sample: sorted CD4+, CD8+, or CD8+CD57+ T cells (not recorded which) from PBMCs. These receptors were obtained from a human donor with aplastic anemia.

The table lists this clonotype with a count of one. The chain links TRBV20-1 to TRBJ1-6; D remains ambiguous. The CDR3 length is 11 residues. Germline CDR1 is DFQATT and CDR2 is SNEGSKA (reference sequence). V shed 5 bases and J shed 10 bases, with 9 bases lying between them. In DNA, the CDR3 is TGCAGTGCTGGGGTTCTCTCACCCCTCCACTTT. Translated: CSAGVLSPLHF.

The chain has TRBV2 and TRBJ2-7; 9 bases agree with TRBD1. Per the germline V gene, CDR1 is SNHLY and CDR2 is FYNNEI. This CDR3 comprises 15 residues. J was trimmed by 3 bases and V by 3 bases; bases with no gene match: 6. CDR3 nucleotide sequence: TGTGCCAGCAGTGACCCGACAGGGGGATACTACGAGCAGTACTTC. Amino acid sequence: CASSDPTGGYYEQYF.

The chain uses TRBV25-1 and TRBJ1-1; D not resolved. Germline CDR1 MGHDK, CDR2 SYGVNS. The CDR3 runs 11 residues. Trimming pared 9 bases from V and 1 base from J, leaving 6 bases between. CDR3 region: CASNRNTEAFF. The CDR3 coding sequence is TGTGCCAGTAACAGGAACACTGAAGCTTTCTTT.

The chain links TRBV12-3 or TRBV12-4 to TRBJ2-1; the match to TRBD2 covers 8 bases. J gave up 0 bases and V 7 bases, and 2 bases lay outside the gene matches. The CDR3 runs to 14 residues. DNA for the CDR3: TGTGCCAGCACGACTAGCGTCTCCTACAATGAGCAGTTCTTC. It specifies CASTTSVSYNEQFF.